Each of the 20 T cell receptor beta chains below was sequenced from the same sample in a study of blood T cell repertoires in COVID-19. TCRdb's table, derived via immunoSEQ multiplex PCR, lists solely in-frame clones and lacks some. This sample yields about 140,000 clones, of which more than 75% are seen a single time; 4% to 5% belongs to the top ten. The sequenced sample was peripheral blood. These receptors were collected from a woman older than 75 with acute or convalescent COVID-19.

J is TRBJ2-1 and V is TRBV27; TRBD1 aligns across 7 bases. CDR3 size: 11 residues. The junction had 1 base not matched to a gene; V was cut back by 6 bases and J by 8 bases. Germline CDR1 MNHEY, CDR2 SMNVEV (reference sequence). The CDR3 nucleotides read TGTGCCAGCAGAGACAGGGATGAGCAGTTCTTC. Amino acids: CASRDRDEQFF.

The genes are TRBV6-5 and TRBJ1-2, with 11 bases aligning to TRBD1. CDR3 size: 15 residues. The ends lost 6 bases at V and 2 bases at J; junction bases unmatched: 5. Germline CDR1 and CDR2: MNHEY and SVGAGI. The CDR3 is CASRSWTGGNYGYTF. CDR3 sequence (DNA): TGTGCCAGCAGATCATGGACAGGGGGCAACTATGGCTACACCTTC.

The chain carries TRBV5-1 and TRBJ2-2; 9 bases are shared with TRBD2. Germline CDR1 is SGHRS and CDR2 is YFSETQ. This CDR3 is 14 amino acids long. J was trimmed by 7 bases and V by 0 bases; bases with no gene match: 1. In DNA, the CDR3 is TGCGCCAGCAGCTTGGATAGCGGGAGCGGGGAGCTGTTTTTT. It is translated as CASSLDSGSGELFF.

This clone was observed a single time. The chain is built from TRBV28 and TRBJ1-2; D may be TRBD1 (6 bases). V was shortened by 6 bases and J by 4 bases, with 24 bases between the two germline ends. Germline CDR1 reads MDHEN; CDR2 reads SYDVKM. This CDR3 has 17 residues. CDR3 protein: CASSPSHAGGYGYGYTF. The CDR3 region has the DNA TGTGCCAGCAGCCCCAGTCATGCGGGGGGCTACGGCTATGGCTACACCTTC.

J is TRBJ2-3 and V is TRBV7-6; the D gene is possibly TRBD2 (6 bases). Trimming left V 0 bases short and J 1 base short, with 8 bases between. The CDR3 has 15 residues. The V gene's germline CDR1 is SGHVS and CDR2 FNYEAQ. CDR3 nucleotide sequence: TGTGCCAGCAGCTTAGCGTCTAGCGGCACAGATACGCAGTATTTT. Amino acids: CASSLASSGTDTQYF.

The chain uses TRBV24-1 and TRBJ2-1; tentatively, D is TRBD1 (6 bases). The CDR3 runs to 16 residues. Trimming pared 9 bases from V and 8 bases from J, leaving 25 bases between. Germline CDR1 is KGHDR and CDR2 is SFDVKD. In nucleotides, the CDR3 is TGTGCCACCCCTGGGGTGGGGACACCTTTCCCCCATGAGCAGTTCTTC. Translated, it gives CATPGVGTPFPHEQFF.

Only a few counts were recorded for this clone. The chain is built from TRBV18 and TRBJ2-3; D gene ambiguous. Trimming removed 3 bases at V and 0 bases at J, with 7 bases between. The CDR3 runs to 14 residues. Germline CDR1 is KGHSH and CDR2 is LQKENI. In DNA, the CDR3 is TGTGCCAGCTCACCGGCACCCAGCACAGATACGCAGTATTTT. Its translation is CASSPAPSTDTQYF.

The rearrangement links TRBV18 to TRBJ2-1; 10 nucleotides match TRBD1. CDR1 is KGHSH, CDR2 LQKENI, per germline. The CDR3 extends over 15 amino acids. Trimming removed 3 bases from V and 7 bases from J; junction bases left unmatched: 6. In DNA form, the CDR3 reads TGTGCCAGCTCACCGGGCGGGACAGGGGTAAATGAGCAGTTCTTC. Residues: CASSPGGTGVNEQFF.

The table lists this clone with a few counts. The CDR3 spells CASSSLPRGLANEKLFF. The DNA for the CDR3 is TGTGCCAGCAGTTCTCTACCCAGGGGGCTGGCTAATGAAAAACTGTTTTTT. The chain joins TRBV28 to TRBJ1-4; 8 positions match TRBD1. The CDR3 runs to 17 residues. Germline CDR1 is MDHEN and CDR2 is SYDVKM. The V gene end was trimmed by 4 bases and the J gene end by 3 bases; junction bases not matched to a gene: 10.

The chain recombines TRBV7-2 with TRBJ2-5, with 8 positions matching TRBD2. From germline, CDR1 is SGHTA and CDR2 FQGNSA. This CDR3 has 14 amino acids. The V and J ends lost 2 bases and 5 bases, in that order; junction bases with no gene match: 4. The CDR3 region is CASSLNGGAETQYF. As DNA, the CDR3 is TGTGCCAGCAGCTTAAACGGGGGGGCCGAGACCCAGTACTTC.

The chain is built from TRBV28 and TRBJ2-7; 9 bases agree with TRBD2. Germline values: CDR1 MDHEN, CDR2 SYDVKM. The CDR3 covers 18 residues. The V gene end was trimmed by 1 base and the J gene end by 2 bases; junction bases not matched to a gene: 12. The CDR3 DNA follows: TGTGCCAGCAGTTTATACCCGGGGGCTAGCGGGGATCCCTACGAGCAGTACTTC. Translation gives CASSLYPGASGDPYEQYF. The full variable domain, with the rest looked up from reference TRBV28 and TRBJ2-7, is DVKVTQSSRYLVKRTGEKVFLECVQDMDHENMFWYRQDPGLGLRLIYFSYDVKMKEKGDIPEGYSVSREKKERFSLILESASTNQTSMYLCASSLYPGASGDPYEQYFGPGTRLTVT.

This clone was recorded only once. This sequence joins TRBV7-2 and TRBJ2-7, with 13 bases identical to TRBD2. Unmatched junction bases numbered 6, after V lost 5 bases and J lost 5 bases. The CDR3 has 15 residues. The germline V gene encodes CDR1 SGHTA and CDR2 FQGNSA. CDR3 residues: CASSKTSGRDHEQYF. CDR3 nucleotides: TGTGCCAGCAGCAAAACTAGCGGGAGGGACCACGAGCAGTACTTC.

This clone has more than one count but fewer than ten. The V gene is TRBV7-7, the J gene TRBJ1-1; 7 bases are a match to TRBD1. V was pared by 2 bases and J by 7 bases, with 10 bases of the junction left unmatched. Germline CDR1 and CDR2: SSHAT and FNYEAQ (reference sequence). The CDR3 is made up of 15 amino acids. The CDR3 here is CASSLLQGPEDEAFF. The CDR3 bases are TGTGCCAGCAGCTTACTACAGGGGCCTGAAGATGAAGCTTTCTTT.

This chain links TRBV15 with TRBJ1-5; tentative D call: TRBD1 (6 bases). The CDR3 has 14 residues. Trimming removed 7 bases from V and 5 bases from J, with 15 bases in between. The germline V gene encodes CDR1 LNHNV and CDR2 YYDKDF (reference sequence). The CDR3, as DNA: TGTGCCACCAATCTGGGCGCAGGGGATCAGCCCCAGCATTTT. Translated, it gives CATNLGAGDQPQHF. Full variable domain (rest looked up from reference TRBV15 and TRBJ1-5): DAMVIQNPRYQVTQFGKPVTLSCSQTLNHNVMYWYQQKSSQAPKLLFHYYDKDFNNEADTPDNFQSRRPNTSFCFLDIRSPGLGDTAMYLCATNLGAGDQPQHFGDGTRLSIL.

The chain carries TRBV2 and TRBJ2-3, with a weak D call TRBD1 (6 bases). This CDR3 has 13 residues. V was shortened by 1 base and J by 5 bases, with 7 bases between the two germline ends. Per germline, CDR1 SNHLY and CDR2 FYNNEI. The CDR3, as DNA: TGTGCCAGCAGTGAAGTACAGGGAGATACGCAGTATTTT. It encodes CASSEVQGDTQYF.

The J gene is TRBJ1-6, the V gene TRBV6-5, with 8 bases aligning to TRBD1. The germline V gene encodes CDR1 MNHEY and CDR2 SVGAGI. V lost 8 bases and J lost 6; bases outside the gene matches: 9. This CDR3 spans 15 amino acids. CDR3 bases: TGTGCCAGCGTTATATTGACAGGGGTTAATTCACCCCTCCACTTT. Amino acid sequence: CASVILTGVNSPLHF.

The gene calls are TRBV28 and TRBJ2-7, with D perhaps TRBD2 (6 bases). The CDR3 totals 13 residues. Germline loops: CDR1 MDHEN, CDR2 SYDVKM. V gave up 6 bases and J gave up 4 bases, with 13 bases separating them. The CDR3 nucleotides are TGTGCCAGCAGGGACGGTGGGAGGTACGAGCAGTACTTC. Protein sequence: CASRDGGRYEQYF.

The chain has TRBV12-3 or TRBV12-4 and TRBJ2-5; no firm D call. The V end lost 3 bases, the J end lost 5 bases, and 7 bases lay between the germline ends. The CDR3 spans 12 residues. The CDR3 sequence: CASSFSSETQYF. The CDR3, as DNA: TGTGCCAGCAGTTTCTCCAGTGAGACCCAGTACTTC.

This rearrangement joins TRBV6-6 to TRBJ1-2; D remains ambiguous. There are 12 residues in the CDR3. CDR1 and CDR2 (germline): MNHNY, SVGAGI (reference sequence). Trimming removed 8 bases from V and 2 bases from J, with 9 bases in between. CDR3 sequence: CASFEGNYGYTF. As DNA, the CDR3 is TGTGCCAGCTTCGAGGGCAACTATGGCTACACCTTC.

The chain employs TRBV19 and TRBJ2-1; 8 nucleotides align to TRBD2. The germline V gene encodes CDR1 LNHDA and CDR2 SQIVND (reference sequence). The CDR3 extends over 17 amino acids. The V gene end was trimmed by 7 bases and the J gene end by 1 base; junction bases not matched to a gene: 12. The CDR3 sequence is CASTKRRGGQSYNEQFF. Here the CDR3 DNA reads TGTGCCAGTACCAAAAGACGGGGGGGCCAGTCCTACAATGAGCAGTTCTTC. Full variable domain (remainder filled in from reference TRBV19 and TRBJ2-1): DGGITQSPKYLFRKEGQNVTLSCEQNLNHDAMYWYRQDPGQGLRLIYYSQIVNDFQKGDIAEGYSVSREKKESFPLTVTSAQKNPTAFYLCASTKRRGGQSYNEQFFGPGTRLTVL.